One sample yielded the 5 T cell receptor beta chains listed below, sequenced in a study of shared clonotypes between healthy human individuals. Naive CD8 populations comprised CD45RO-negative cells positively selected for CCR7, excluding terminally differentiated effector memory CD45RA+ cells. Profiling relied on immunoSEQ multiplex PCR, and the TCRdb table lists in-frame clones only, not all of them. The sample yields approximately 1.9 million clones, 90% to 95% seen once. The specimen sequenced was naive CD8+ T cells from PBMCs. The receptors originated from a young man in good health. Some clones in this sample may be carry-over from other donors' samples.

This chain links TRBV6-1 with TRBJ2-5; D not certain. CDR3 size: 14 residues. The germline V gene has CDR1 MNHNS and CDR2 SASEGT. Between the trimmed V and J ends, which lost 1 base and 7 bases, there was a span of 13 bases. CDR3: CASSEEVRMGTQYF. The CDR3 DNA reads TGTGCCAGCAGTGAAGAGGTTCGGATGGGGACCCAGTACTTC.

This chain uses TRBV10-2 with TRBJ2-1, with 10 bases identical to TRBD1. Germline V gene sequence: CDR1 WSHSY, CDR2 SAAADI. This CDR3 is 16 amino acids long. V lost 3 bases and J lost 6; bases outside the gene matches: 8. The DNA for the CDR3 is TGCGCCAGCAGTGATCGGGGGACAGGGGTTAGCAATGAGCAGTTCTTC. Protein product: CASSDRGTGVSNEQFF.

This clone has only one observation. The J gene is TRBJ2-7, the V gene TRBV10-3; TRBD1 matches at 10 bases. This CDR3 spans 14 amino acids. With 6 bases clipped from V and 3 bases from J, the junction kept 5 bases outside the gene matches. In germline, CDR1 is ENHRY, CDR2 SYGVKD. The CDR3 spells CAIRTGTGDYEQYF. CDR3 in DNA: TGTGCCATCAGAACCGGGACAGGGGACTACGAGCAGTACTTC.

This rearrangement joins TRBV29-1 to TRBJ2-1, with D tentatively TRBD1 or TRBD2 (7 bases each). Germline-derived CDR1 and CDR2 are SQVTM and ANQGSEA. The CDR3 has 14 residues. Trimming cost V 7 bases and J 8 bases, with 21 bases left between them. The CDR3 spells CSALREGTADEQFF. CDR3 coding DNA: TGCAGCGCCTTGAGGGAGGGGACAGCAGATGAGCAGTTCTTC.

This rearrangement joins TRBV19 to TRBJ1-5, with 7 bases fitting TRBD1. The CDR3 is 15 residues long. J lost 1 base, V lost 3 bases, and 3 bases had no gene match. Looked up from germline, CDR1 is LNHDA and CDR2 is SQIVND (reference sequence). CDR3 sequence: CASSINRGSNQPQHF. The CDR3 DNA sequence: TGTGCCAGTAGTATTAACAGGGGAAGCAATCAGCCCCAGCATTTT.